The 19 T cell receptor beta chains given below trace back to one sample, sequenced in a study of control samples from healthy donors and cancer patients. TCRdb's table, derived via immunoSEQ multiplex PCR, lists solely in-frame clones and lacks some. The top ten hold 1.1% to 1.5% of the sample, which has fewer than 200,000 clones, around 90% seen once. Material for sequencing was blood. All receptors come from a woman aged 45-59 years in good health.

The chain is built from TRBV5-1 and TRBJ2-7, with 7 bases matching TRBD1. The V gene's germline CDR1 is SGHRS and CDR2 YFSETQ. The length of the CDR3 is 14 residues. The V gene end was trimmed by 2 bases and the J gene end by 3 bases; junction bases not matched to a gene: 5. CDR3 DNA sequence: TGCGCCAGCAGCTTACAGGGGTTCTACTACGAGCAGTACTTC. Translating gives CASSLQGFYYEQYF.

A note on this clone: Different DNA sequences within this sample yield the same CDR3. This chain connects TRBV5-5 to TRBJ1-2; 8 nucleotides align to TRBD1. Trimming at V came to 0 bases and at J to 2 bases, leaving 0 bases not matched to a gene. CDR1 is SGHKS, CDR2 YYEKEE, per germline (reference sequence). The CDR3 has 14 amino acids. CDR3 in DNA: TGTGCCAGCAGCTTGGACAGGGGGAACTATGGCTACACCTTC. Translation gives CASSLDRGNYGYTF. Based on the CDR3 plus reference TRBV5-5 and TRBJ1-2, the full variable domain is DAGVTQSPTHLIKTRGQQVTLRCSPISGHKSVSWYQQVLGQGPQFIFQYYEKEERGRGNFPDRFSARQFPNYSSELNVNALLLGDSALYLCASSLDRGNYGYTFGSGTRLTVV.

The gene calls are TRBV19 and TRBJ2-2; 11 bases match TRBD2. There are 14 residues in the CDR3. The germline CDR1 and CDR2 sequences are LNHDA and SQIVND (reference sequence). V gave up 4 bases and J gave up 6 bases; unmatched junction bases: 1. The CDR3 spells CASSKGLAAGELFF. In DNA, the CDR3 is TGTGCCAGTAGTAAGGGACTAGCGGCCGGGGAGCTGTTTTTT.

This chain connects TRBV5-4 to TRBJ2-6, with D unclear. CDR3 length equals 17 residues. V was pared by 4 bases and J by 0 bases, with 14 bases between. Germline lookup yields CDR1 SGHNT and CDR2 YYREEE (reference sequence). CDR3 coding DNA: TGTGCCAGCAGCAAGCTTGTCGTAGCCTCTGGGGCCAACGTCCTGACTTTC. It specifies CASSKLVVASGANVLTF.

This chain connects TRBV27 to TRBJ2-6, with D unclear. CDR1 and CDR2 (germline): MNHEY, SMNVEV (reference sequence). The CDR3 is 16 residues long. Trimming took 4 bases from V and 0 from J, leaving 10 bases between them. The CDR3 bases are TGTGCCAGCAGTTCTCCCCCGAGCTCTGGGGCCAACGTCCTGACTTTC. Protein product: CASSSPPSSGANVLTF.

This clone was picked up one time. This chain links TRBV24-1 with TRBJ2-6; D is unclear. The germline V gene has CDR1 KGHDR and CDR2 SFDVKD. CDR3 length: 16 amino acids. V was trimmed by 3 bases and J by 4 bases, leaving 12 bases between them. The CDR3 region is CATSDAGSAGANVLTF. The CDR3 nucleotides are TGTGCCACCAGTGATGCAGGATCCGCAGGGGCCAACGTCCTGACTTTC.

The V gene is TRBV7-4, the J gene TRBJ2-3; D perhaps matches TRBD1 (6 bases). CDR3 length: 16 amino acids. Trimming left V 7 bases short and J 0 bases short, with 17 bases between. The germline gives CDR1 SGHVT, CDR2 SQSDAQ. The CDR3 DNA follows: TGTGCCAGCAACCTCGCTTTCGGACAGAGCACAGATACGCAGTATTTT. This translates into CASNLAFGQSTDTQYF. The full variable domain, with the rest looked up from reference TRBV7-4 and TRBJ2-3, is GAGVSQSPRYKVAKRGRDVALRCDSISGHVTLYWYRQTLGQGSEVLTYSQSDAQRDKSGRPSGRFSAERPERSVSTLKIQRTEQGDSAVYLCASNLAFGQSTDTQYFGPGTRLTVL.

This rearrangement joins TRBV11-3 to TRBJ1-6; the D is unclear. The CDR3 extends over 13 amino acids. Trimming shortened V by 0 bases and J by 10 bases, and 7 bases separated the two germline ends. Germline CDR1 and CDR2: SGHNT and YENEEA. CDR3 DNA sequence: TGTGCCAGCAGCTTAGATCGGCTCTCACCCCTCCACTTT. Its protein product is CASSLDRLSPLHF.

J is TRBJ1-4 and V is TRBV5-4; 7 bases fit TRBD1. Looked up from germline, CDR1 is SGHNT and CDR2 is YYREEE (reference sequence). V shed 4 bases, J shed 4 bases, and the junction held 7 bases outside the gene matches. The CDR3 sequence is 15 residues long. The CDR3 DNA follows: TGTGCCAGCAGCCTTACAGGGGCGGTTAATGAAAAACTGTTTTTT. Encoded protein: CASSLTGAVNEKLFF.

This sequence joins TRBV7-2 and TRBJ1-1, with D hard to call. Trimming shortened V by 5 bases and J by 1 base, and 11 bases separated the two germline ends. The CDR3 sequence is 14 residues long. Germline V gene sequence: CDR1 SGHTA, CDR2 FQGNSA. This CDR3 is CASSPQQRNTEAFF. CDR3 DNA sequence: TGTGCCAGCAGCCCCCAACAGAGGAACACTGAAGCTTTCTTT.

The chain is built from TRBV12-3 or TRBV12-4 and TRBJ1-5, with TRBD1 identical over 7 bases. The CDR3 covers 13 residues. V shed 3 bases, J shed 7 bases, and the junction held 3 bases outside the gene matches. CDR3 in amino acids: CASSFDRAQPQHF. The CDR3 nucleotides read TGTGCCAGCAGTTTCGACAGGGCCCAGCCCCAGCATTTT.

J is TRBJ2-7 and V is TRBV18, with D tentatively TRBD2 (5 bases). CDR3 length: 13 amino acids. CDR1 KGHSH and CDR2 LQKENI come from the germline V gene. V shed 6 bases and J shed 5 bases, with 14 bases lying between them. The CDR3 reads CASSRGNHDEQYF. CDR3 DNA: TGTGCCAGCTCGCGAGGGAATCATGACGAGCAGTACTTC.

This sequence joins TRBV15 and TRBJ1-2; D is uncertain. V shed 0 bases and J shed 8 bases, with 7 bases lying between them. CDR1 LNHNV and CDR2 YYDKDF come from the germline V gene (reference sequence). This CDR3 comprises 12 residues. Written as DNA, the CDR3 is TGTGCCACCAGCAGAGATCTGAAGGGCTACACCTTC. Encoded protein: CATSRDLKGYTF.

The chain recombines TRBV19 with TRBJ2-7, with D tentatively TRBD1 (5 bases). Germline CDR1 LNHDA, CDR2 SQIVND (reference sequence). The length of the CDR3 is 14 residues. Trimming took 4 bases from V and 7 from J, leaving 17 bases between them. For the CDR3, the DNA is TGTGCCAGTAGTAGGGATGGGGCGCAGAGGGAGCAGTACTTC. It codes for CASSRDGAQREQYF.

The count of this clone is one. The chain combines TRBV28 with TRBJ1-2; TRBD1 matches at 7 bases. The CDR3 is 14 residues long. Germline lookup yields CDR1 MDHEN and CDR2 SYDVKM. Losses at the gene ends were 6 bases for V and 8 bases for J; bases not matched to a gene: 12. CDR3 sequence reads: CASSNIQGQGGYTF. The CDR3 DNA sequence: TGTGCCAGCAGCAACATACAGGGGCAGGGGGGCTACACCTTC.

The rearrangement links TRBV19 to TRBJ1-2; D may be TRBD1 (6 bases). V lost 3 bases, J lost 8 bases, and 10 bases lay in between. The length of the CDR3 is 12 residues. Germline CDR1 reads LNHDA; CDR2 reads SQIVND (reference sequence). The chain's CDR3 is CASSIGGLGYTF. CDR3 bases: TGTGCCAGTAGTATCGGGGGGCTGGGCTACACCTTC.

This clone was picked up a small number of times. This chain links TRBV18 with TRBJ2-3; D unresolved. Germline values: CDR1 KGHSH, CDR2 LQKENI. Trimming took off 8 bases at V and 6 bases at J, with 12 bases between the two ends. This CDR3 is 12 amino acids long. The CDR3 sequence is CASLTSPDTQYF. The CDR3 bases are TGTGCCAGCCTCACGAGTCCTGATACGCAGTATTTT.

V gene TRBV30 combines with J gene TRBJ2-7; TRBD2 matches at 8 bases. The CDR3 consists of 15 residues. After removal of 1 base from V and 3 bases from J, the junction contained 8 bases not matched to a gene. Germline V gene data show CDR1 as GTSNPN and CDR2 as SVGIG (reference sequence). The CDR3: CAWSGGSGVYYEQYF. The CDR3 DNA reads TGTGCCTGGAGTGGGGGTAGCGGGGTATACTACGAGCAGTACTTC.

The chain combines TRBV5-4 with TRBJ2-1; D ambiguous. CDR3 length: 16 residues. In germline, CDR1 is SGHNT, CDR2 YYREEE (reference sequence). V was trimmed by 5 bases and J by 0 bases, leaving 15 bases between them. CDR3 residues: CASRPSIDRSYNEQFF. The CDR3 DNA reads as TGTGCCAGCAGGCCCTCCATCGACCGCTCCTACAATGAGCAGTTCTTC.